Below, 29 T cell receptor beta chains from the same sample are listed, as sequenced in a study of T cells in Graves' hyperthyroidism and ophthalmopathy. The investigators amplified TCR beta CDR3 regions from RNA transcripts. HTBI primers drove first-round RT-PCR of the TCR CDR3. TCRdb re-called the multiplex PCR reads with MiXCR, one entry per CDR3 protein. The sample consists of hundreds of thousands of distinct CDR3 sequences, roughly 20% of them appearing once. Sequenced material: blood. These receptors all come from a man aged 25-40 years with Graves' ophthalmopathy.

The chain links TRBV7-4 to TRBJ1-5; 10 bases are shared with TRBD1. CDR1 and CDR2 from the germline V gene are SGHVT and SQSDAQ. The CDR3 runs to 19 residues. Trimming removed 5 bases from V and 0 bases from J; junction bases left unmatched: 13. As DNA, the CDR3 is TGTGCCAGCAGCGGAGCACGGGACAGGGGAAGGGATAGCAATCAGCCCCAGCATTTT. This translates into CASSGARDRGRDSNQPQHF.

This clonotype was counted between two and nine times. The chain employs TRBV24-1 and TRBJ2-7, with 9 bases fitting TRBD2. The junction had 17 bases not matched to a gene; V was cut back by 9 bases and J by 9 bases. Germline assignment: CDR1 KGHDR and CDR2 SFDVKD. This CDR3 spans 15 amino acids. The CDR3: CATQQIAGARCLQYF. The CDR3 DNA follows: TGTGCCACCCAGCAGATAGCGGGAGCGCGCTGCCTGCAGTACTTC.

The chain uses TRBV4-2 and TRBJ1-2; D unresolved. CDR1 LGHNA and CDR2 YNFKEQ come from the germline V gene. Trimming stripped 5 bases from V and 6 bases from J, with 19 bases between. This CDR3 region has 15 residues. CDR3: CASSMPPGIGNGYTF. CDR3 sequence (DNA): TGTGCCAGCAGCATGCCCCCGGGTATCGGAAATGGCTACACCTTC.

This clonotype was seen more than once but under ten times. This chain uses TRBV6-1 with TRBJ2-4; the D gene is possibly TRBD1 (6 bases). The CDR3 loop spans 11 amino acids. Trimming pared 8 bases from V and 8 bases from J, leaving 10 bases between. In germline, CDR1 is MNHNS, CDR2 SASEGT. CDR3 sequence reads: CASVSGDIQYF. DNA of the CDR3: TGTGCCAGCGTTTCAGGGGACATTCAGTACTTC.

As to this clonotype: Lacking the conserved final phenylalanine or tryptophan, this CDR3 likely reflects a read error. This chain links TRBV28 with TRBJ2-5; 8 bases agree with TRBD1. V gave up 3 bases and J gave up 1 base; unmatched junction bases: 10. The CDR3 spans 17 residues. Germline V lookup: CDR1 MDHEN, CDR2 SYDVKM. The CDR3 DNA reads TGTGCCAGCAGTTTTGGAGGACAGGGCTCCTTCCAAGAGACCCAGTACCTC. Residues: CASSFGGQGSFQETQYL.

In regard to this clonotype: A read error may produce the germline difference seen at one junction end. The rearrangement joins TRBV20-1 to TRBJ2-2, with a tentative D call TRBD1 (6 bases). CDR3 size: 16 residues. Germline CDR1 reads DFQATT; CDR2 reads SNEGSKA (reference sequence). CDR3 sequence: CSAYDPQPRDTGELLF. CDR3 coding DNA: TGCAGTGCTTACGACCCTCAACCGAGGGACACCGGGGAGCTGCTTTTT.

The chain has TRBV20-1 and TRBJ2-1; D possibly uses TRBD1 or TRBD2 (6 bases each). The CDR3 runs 16 residues. The germline V and J ends were trimmed by 0 bases and 5 bases, with 17 bases remaining between them. Germline V CDR1 and CDR2: DFQATT, SNEGSKA (reference sequence). CDR3 in amino acids: CSAREAPGAPNNEQFF. CDR3 bases: TGCAGTGCTAGAGAAGCCCCGGGGGCGCCCAACAATGAGCAGTTCTTC.

This clonotype was seen repeatedly, ten times or more. This sequence joins TRBV5-1 and TRBJ1-1; the D gene is possibly TRBD1 (6 bases). The CDR3 runs 14 residues. Trimming took 4 bases from V and 1 from J, leaving 11 bases between them. CDR1 SGHRS and CDR2 YFSETQ come from the germline V gene. CDR3 DNA sequence: TGCGCCAGCAGCCCAGGGGCGGCGAACACTGAAGCTTTCTTT. This encodes CASSPGAANTEAFF.

In this sample, this clonotype turned up many times. The chain employs TRBV5-1 and TRBJ2-1; the match to TRBD2 covers 11 bases. CDR3 length: 13 residues. Trimming at V came to 2 bases and at J to 10 bases, leaving 2 bases not matched to a gene. Germline V gene data show CDR1 as SGHRS and CDR2 as YFSETQ. CDR3 nucleotides: TGCGCCAGCAGCTTTTGGACTAGCGGGGAGCAGTTCTTC. Translated: CASSFWTSGEQFF.

This chain joins TRBV5-1 and TRBJ2-7; D is perhaps TRBD1 (6 bases). V lost 3 bases to trimming and J lost 9 bases, with 13 bases between them. Germline CDR1 and CDR2: SGHRS and YFSETQ. The CDR3 length is 12 residues. The CDR3 is CASSSTGSRQYF. The CDR3 DNA reads TGCGCCAGCAGCTCCACAGGGTCGAGGCAGTACTTC.

This clonotype was seen only a few times. The chain couples TRBV7-9 to TRBJ2-1; D not certain. The germline V gene has CDR1 SEHNR and CDR2 FQNEAQ (reference sequence). V lost 3 bases, J lost 8 bases, and 14 bases lay in between. The CDR3 spans 14 residues. CDR3 in DNA: TGTGCCAGCAGCTTCGACCCCCCGAACGATGAGCAGTTCTTC. It translates to CASSFDPPNDEQFF.

J is TRBJ2-5 and V is TRBV4-3; 9 nucleotides line up with TRBD1. CDR3 length: 15 amino acids. Germline loops: CDR1 LGHNA, CDR2 YSLEER. V shed 4 bases, J shed 7 bases, and the junction held 10 bases outside the gene matches. The CDR3 region has the DNA TGCGCCAGCAGCCGGGACAGGGACCCCGACGGGACCCAGTACTTC. It encodes CASSRDRDPDGTQYF.

A word on this clonotype: One base away lies a much larger clone, so this may be a sequencing read error. The CDR3 reads CASSLISLGPAYEQFF. The CDR3 DNA follows: TGTGCCAGCAGCTTAATCTCTCTAGGTCCTGCCTACGAGCAGTTCTTC. The chain has TRBV11-2 and TRBJ2-7; D is unresolved. The DNA matches TRBJ2-1 better at its end, which makes the J call doubtful. The CDR3 covers 16 residues. Germline CDR1 reads SGHAT; CDR2 reads FQNNGV.

This clonotype was seen at least ten times. The rearrangement joins TRBV11-2 to TRBJ2-7; 10 nucleotides agree with TRBD2. The V gene's germline CDR1 is SGHAT and CDR2 FQNNGV. Losses at the gene ends were 5 bases for V and 6 bases for J; bases not matched to a gene: 7. This CDR3 region has 14 residues. The CDR3 sequence: CASSTVAGGGEQYF. The DNA of the CDR3 is TGTGCCAGCAGCACTGTAGCGGGAGGAGGCGAGCAGTACTTC. The full variable domain, its missing parts supplied by reference TRBV11-2 and TRBJ2-7, is EAGVAQSPRYKIIEKRQSVAFWCNPISGHATLYWYQQILGQGPKLLIQFQNNGVVDDSQLPKDRFSAERLKGVDSTLKIQPAKLEDSAVYLCASSTVAGGGEQYFGPGTRLTVT.

In the case of this clonotype: This sequence may be a read error, since a much larger clone differs from it by one base. The chain joins TRBV11-2 to TRBJ2-7; D might be TRBD1 or TRBD2, each matching 5 bases. From germline, CDR1 is SGHAT and CDR2 FQNNGV. This CDR3 has 15 residues. Trimming stripped 8 bases from V and 5 bases from J, with 22 bases between. As DNA, the CDR3 is TGTGCCAGCGGCCGATCCGGGACCCTTAGAAACGAGCAGTACTTC. This encodes CASGRSGTLRNEQYF. Combining the CDR3 with reference TRBV11-2 and TRBJ2-7 gives the whole variable domain EAGVAQSPRYKIIEKRQSVAFWCNPISGHATLYWYQQILGQGPKLLIQFQNNGVVDDSQLPKDRFSAERLKGVDSTLKIQPAKLEDSAVYLCASGRSGTLRNEQYFGPGTRLTVT.

This clonotype was seen a few times. The V and J genes are TRBV6-5 and TRBJ2-2; D call uncertain. The ends were cut back, 2 bases at V and 5 bases at J, with 3 bases in the middle. Germline CDR1 reads MNHEY; CDR2 reads SVGAGI. This CDR3 is built from 12 residues. The CDR3: CASSYLTGELFF. The DNA of the CDR3 is TGTGCCAGCAGTTACCTGACCGGGGAGCTGTTTTTT.

This clonotype was detected ten times or more. The genes are TRBV27 and TRBJ2-5, with D uncertain. The germline V and J ends were trimmed by 6 bases and 8 bases, with 13 bases remaining between them. The CDR3 is made up of 12 amino acids. Per germline, CDR1 MNHEY and CDR2 SMNVEV (reference sequence). The chain's CDR3 is CASRPTPSTQYF. The DNA of the CDR3 is TGTGCCAGCAGACCGACACCAAGCACCCAGTACTTC.

This clonotype was counted a few times. CDR3 sequence (DNA): TGCAGCGTTGATAGGGCCGGGGAGCTGTTTTTT. This codes for CSVDRAGELFF. The V and J genes are TRBV29-1 and TRBJ2-2; D gene uncertain. The germline V gene encodes CDR1 SQVTM and CDR2 ANQGSEA. The germline V and J ends were trimmed by 3 bases and 6 bases, with 5 bases remaining between them. The CDR3 has 11 residues.

This clonotype turned up a few times. The chain joins TRBV28 to TRBJ2-4; unclear D gene. V dropped 0 bases and J dropped 4 bases, with 13 bases sitting between them. The germline CDR1 and CDR2 sequences are MDHEN and SYDVKM. The CDR3 extends over 16 amino acids. This CDR3 reads CASSLWGSPKKNIQYF. DNA of the CDR3: TGTGCCAGCAGTTTATGGGGCAGCCCAAAAAAAAACATTCAGTACTTC.

The rearrangement joins TRBV19 to TRBJ1-1; a possible D gene is TRBD1 (5 bases). Germline V CDR1 and CDR2: LNHDA, SQIVND (reference sequence). This CDR3 is 16 amino acids long. V was shortened by 1 base and J by 0 bases, with 12 bases between the two germline ends. The CDR3 sequence is CASSIGGWGLNTEAFF. The DNA of the CDR3 is TGTGCCAGTAGTATAGGAGGGTGGGGACTGAACACTGAAGCTTTCTTT.

In DNA, the CDR3 is TGTGCCAGCACCATGACAGCCTCTGTGGGTGAAGCTTTCTTT. Translated, it gives CASTMTASVGEAFF. The gene calls are TRBV7-9 and TRBJ1-1; maybe TRBD1 (5 bases). The V end was cut by 7 bases, the J end by 7 bases, with 19 bases between. Germline assignment: CDR1 SEHNR and CDR2 FQNEAQ (reference sequence). The CDR3 spans 14 residues.

This chain connects TRBV29-1 to TRBJ2-1; 11 nucleotides line up with TRBD2. J lost 6 bases, V lost 4 bases, and 11 bases had no gene match. The CDR3 covers 16 residues. Germline CDR1 reads SQVTM; CDR2 reads ANQGSEA. This chain's CDR3 is CSVGHRLSGRANEQFF. CDR3 DNA: TGCAGCGTTGGTCACAGACTTAGCGGGAGGGCCAATGAGCAGTTCTTC.

Concerning this clonotype: A much larger clone is a single base away; this may be a read error. This chain connects TRBV20-1 to TRBJ2-1, with TRBD1 identical over 10 bases. Judging by the DNA end, TRBJ2-7 fits better; the J call may be wrong. Germline CDR1 reads DFQATT; CDR2 reads SNEGSKA (reference sequence). This CDR3 comprises 14 residues. CDR3 amino acids: CSARGDRGRNEQYF. CDR3 coding DNA: TGCAGTGCTAGGGGGGACAGGGGACGGAATGAGCAGTACTTC.

This clonotype was counted many times. The rearrangement links TRBV3-1 to TRBJ2-2; no clear D gene. The germline V gene encodes CDR1 LGHDT and CDR2 YNNKEL (reference sequence). The ends were cut back, 2 bases at V and 3 bases at J, with 13 bases in the middle. The CDR3 length is 16 residues. The CDR3 region has the DNA TGTGCCAGCAGCCAACTAGGTGCGCTCGACACCGGGGAGCTGTTTTTT. This translates into CASSQLGALDTGELFF. Full variable domain (outside the CDR3, taken from reference TRBV3-1 and TRBJ2-2): DTAVSQTPKYLVTQMGNDKSIKCEQNLGHDTMYWYKQDSKKFLKIMFSYNNKELIINETVPNRFSPKSPDKAHLNLHINSLELGDSAVYFCASSQLGALDTGELFFGEGSRLTVL.

The J gene is TRBJ1-3, the V gene TRBV25-1; D possibly corresponds to TRBD1 (5 bases). Trimming removed 6 bases at V and 0 bases at J, with 12 bases between. CDR3 length: 15 residues. Germline values: CDR1 MGHDK, CDR2 SYGVNS. The CDR3 sequence is CASRKTASSGNTIYF. The CDR3 coding sequence is TGTGCCAGCAGAAAGACAGCTTCCTCTGGAAACACCATATATTTT.

V usage is TRBV20-1 and J usage is TRBJ1-4; no clear D. Trimming cost V 0 bases and J 8 bases, with 19 bases left between them. Germline assignment: CDR1 DFQATT and CDR2 SNEGSKA (reference sequence). The CDR3 has 16 residues. The CDR3 reads CSARDRAGNTREKLFF. The DNA for the CDR3 is TGCAGTGCTAGAGATCGAGCAGGCAACACCAGAGAAAAACTGTTTTTT.

This clonotype was counted ten times or more. The rearrangement joins TRBV27 to TRBJ2-7; 13 bases line up with TRBD2. There are 21 residues in the CDR3. Germline V gene lookup returns CDR1 MNHEY and CDR2 SMNVEV (reference sequence). The J segment lost 4 bases and the V segment lost 2 bases, leaving 20 bases of the junction unmatched. The CDR3 region is CASSLKGSGLAGRRSLYEQYF. The CDR3, as DNA: TGTGCCAGCAGTTTAAAGGGATCGGGACTAGCGGGAAGGAGGTCCCTATACGAGCAGTACTTC.

This clonotype came up many times. The chain joins TRBV11-2 to TRBJ2-2; 9 nucleotides match TRBD2. The CDR3 covers 17 residues. With V trimmed by 2 bases and J by 6 bases, 10 bases remained unmatched. Germline-derived CDR1 and CDR2 are SGHAT and FQNNGV. CDR3 in amino acids: CASSLRRREGRSGELFF. The CDR3 nucleotides are TGTGCCAGCAGCTTAAGGCGGCGGGAGGGCCGATCCGGGGAGCTGTTTTTT.

This clonotype was counted between two and nine times. One junction end disagrees with the germline gene, perhaps due to a read error. This sequence joins TRBV5-4 and TRBJ2-7, with D perhaps TRBD1 (5 bases). This CDR3 comprises 18 residues. Germline V gene data show CDR1 as SGHNT and CDR2 as YYREEE (reference sequence). CDR3 coding DNA: TGCGCCAGCAGCTTGGGGCCACAGGATACCCTACCACTATACGAGCAGTACTTC. It specifies CASSLGPQDTLPLYEQYF.